Below are 11 T cell receptor beta chains sequenced from a single sample in a study of blood T cell repertoires in COVID-19. The method was immunoSEQ multiplex PCR; TCRdb's version includes in-frame clones alone and lacks a portion of them. This table holds about 62,000 clones, around 86% found once. What was sequenced was peripheral blood. These receptors were taken from an elderly woman with acute or convalescent COVID-19.

The chain uses TRBV6-5 and TRBJ1-2; D unclear. Trimming took off 11 bases at V and 5 bases at J, with 12 bases between the two ends. Germline CDR1 MNHEY, CDR2 SVGAGI. The CDR3 consists of 11 residues. This chain's CDR3 is CASGRVYGYTF. The CDR3 DNA reads TGTGCCTCGGGAAGGGTTTATGGCTACACCTTC.

J is TRBJ2-3 and V is TRBV6-4; TRBD2 is a possible D gene (6 bases). The CDR3 has 14 amino acids. Germline V gene sequence: CDR1 MRHNA, CDR2 SNTAGT. V was clipped by 5 bases and J by 1 base, with 10 bases between them. CDR3 in DNA: TGTGCCAGCAGTATCGGGAGAGGCACAGATACGCAGTATTTT. This encodes CASSIGRGTDTQYF.

The chain couples TRBV18 to TRBJ1-4, with TRBD1 identical over 8 bases. With 4 bases clipped from V and 2 bases from J, the junction kept 6 bases outside the gene matches. CDR1 is KGHSH and CDR2 is LQKENI in the germline V gene. CDR3 length: 16 residues. DNA of the CDR3: TGTGCCAGCTCACTGGCAGGGGGCAGGACTAATGAAAAACTGTTTTTT. It yields the protein CASSLAGGRTNEKLFF.

This clone was observed a few times. This chain connects TRBV7-9 to TRBJ2-2; no definite D call. V dropped 4 bases and J dropped 6 bases, with 12 bases sitting between them. This CDR3 has 14 residues. CDR1 SEHNR and CDR2 FQNEAQ come from the germline V gene (reference sequence). The CDR3 DNA reads TGTGCCAGCAGCTACCGACTCGACTCCGGGGAGCTGTTTTTT. It translates to CASSYRLDSGELFF.

The chain recombines TRBV28 with TRBJ1-4; 7 bases match TRBD1. CDR3 length: 15 residues. Germline loops: CDR1 MDHEN, CDR2 SYDVKM. Trimming at V came to 5 bases and at J to 12 bases, leaving 15 bases not matched to a gene. The CDR3 here is CASSTGAVVISQLFF. DNA for the CDR3: TGTGCCAGCAGTACAGGGGCGGTAGTAATCAGTCAACTGTTTTTT.

The chain uses TRBV10-1 and TRBJ2-1; 14 bases are a match to TRBD2. Germline CDR1 and CDR2: WNHNN and SYGVQD (reference sequence). The CDR3 has 18 amino acids. The V and J ends lost 10 bases and 3 bases, in that order; junction bases with no gene match: 14. The CDR3 loop reads CATSPGGTSGRSYNEQFF. The CDR3 region has the DNA TGCGCCACCTCGCCCGGGGGGACTAGCGGGAGAAGCTACAATGAGCAGTTCTTC.

The chain recombines TRBV7-3 with TRBJ1-1, with 7 bases identical to TRBD1. This CDR3 is 13 amino acids long. Germline CDR1 and CDR2: SGHTA and FQGTGA. Trimming took 5 bases from V and 4 from J; bases not matched to a gene: 4. The CDR3 spells CASSQGVATEAFF. CDR3 DNA sequence: TGTGCCAGCAGCCAGGGGGTTGCCACTGAAGCTTTCTTT.

This rearrangement joins TRBV4-2 to TRBJ1-1; 11 positions agree with TRBD1. Germline V gene lookup returns CDR1 LGHNA and CDR2 YNFKEQ. The CDR3 runs to 15 residues. The trim removed 3 bases at V and 6 bases at J, leaving 6 bases unmatched. In nucleotides, the CDR3 is TGTGCCAGCAGCCAGGGGGGACAGGGGGTCCCTGAAGCTTTCTTT. Its translation is CASSQGGQGVPEAFF.

The gene calls are TRBV19 and TRBJ1-6; 9 bases fit TRBD1. V shed 3 bases and J 9 bases; nucleotides not matched to a gene: 6. CDR3 size: 15 residues. Germline V lookup: CDR1 LNHDA, CDR2 SQIVND (reference sequence). CDR3 protein: CASSMGGTGPSPLHF. CDR3 nucleotide sequence: TGTGCCAGTAGTATGGGCGGGACAGGGCCTTCACCCCTCCACTTT.

The J gene is TRBJ1-5, the V gene TRBV5-1, with 7 bases aligning to TRBD1. Germline CDR1 is SGHRS and CDR2 is YFSETQ. V shed 0 bases and J 1 base; nucleotides not matched to a gene: 10. There are 18 residues in the CDR3. The CDR3 nucleotides are TGCGCCAGCAGCTTGGCCCCTAGACAGGGTGGAAGCAATCAGCCCCAGCATTTT. Translated, it gives CASSLAPRQGGSNQPQHF.

The chain is built from TRBV28 and TRBJ1-6; D gene uncertain. This CDR3 is built from 12 residues. V was trimmed by 1 base and J by 10 bases, leaving 5 bases between them. The germline CDR1 and CDR2 sequences are MDHEN and SYDVKM. CDR3 protein: CASSLSGSPLHF. CDR3 in DNA: TGTGCCAGCAGTTTATCAGGATCACCCCTCCACTTT.